The 10 T cell receptor beta chains reported below all come from one sample, sequenced in a study of T cells in localized non-small cell lung cancer. Repertoires were generated with immunoSEQ multiplex PCR, while TCRdb's copy carries only in-frame clones and drops some. The table has around 20,000 clones, 75% to 90% seen once. Specimen: peripheral blood, collected before any cancer treatment. These receptors were collected from a man between 35 and 75 years old with stage I lung adenocarcinoma.

The J gene is TRBJ2-3, the V gene TRBV6-6; perhaps D is TRBD1 or TRBD2 (7 bases each). V was shortened by 6 bases and J by 6 bases, with 13 bases between the two germline ends. This CDR3 has 13 amino acids. Looked up from germline, CDR1 is MNHNY and CDR2 is SVGAGI (reference sequence). The CDR3 DNA follows: TGTGCCAGCAGGCCCCAGGGGGGGGATACGCAGTATTTT. It translates to CASRPQGGDTQYF.

The chain employs TRBV9 and TRBJ2-2; TRBD2 matches 7 bases. Germline V gene lookup returns CDR1 SGDLS and CDR2 YYNGEE. V shed 0 bases and J 6 bases; nucleotides not matched to a gene: 2. This CDR3 contains 14 residues. As DNA, the CDR3 is TGTGCCAGCAGCGTAGTTGCGGGGGCCGGGGAGCTGTTTTTT. It specifies CASSVVAGAGELFF.

This sequence joins TRBV2 and TRBJ1-2; D not resolved. Germline lookup yields CDR1 SNHLY and CDR2 FYNNEI. Deletions cut 5 bases from V and 8 bases from J, with 15 bases between. The CDR3 sequence is 13 residues long. The CDR3 reads CASSSSPETGYTF. For the CDR3, the DNA is TGTGCCAGCAGTTCGAGTCCGGAGACGGGCTACACCTTC.

V usage is TRBV27 and J usage is TRBJ2-1, with 7 nucleotides matching TRBD1. CDR1 and CDR2 (germline): MNHEY, SMNVEV (reference sequence). CDR3 length equals 14 residues. V lost 7 bases to trimming and J lost 6 bases; unmatched junction nucleotides: 9. CDR3 sequence: CASNPATGLNEQFF. In DNA, the CDR3 is TGTGCCAGCAACCCAGCGACAGGGCTCAATGAGCAGTTCTTC.

This chain links TRBV29-1 with TRBJ2-3; D might be TRBD2 (5 bases). The V and J ends lost 3 bases and 10 bases respectively, with 11 bases between them. The germline CDR1 and CDR2 sequences are SQVTM and ANQGSEA. This CDR3 contains 11 residues. This CDR3 is CSVERAKSQYF. CDR3 coding DNA: TGCAGCGTTGAGAGGGCCAAGTCGCAGTATTTT.

The rearrangement joins TRBV5-1 to TRBJ2-1, with 9 bases that match TRBD2. The CDR3 covers 15 residues. Trimming cost V 1 base and J 8 bases; bases outside gene matches: 7. From germline, CDR1 is SGHRS and CDR2 YFSETQ. CDR3 in amino acids: CASSLRRGRGDEQFF. The CDR3 DNA reads TGCGCCAGCAGCTTGAGGCGCGGGAGGGGGGATGAGCAGTTCTTC. The whole variable domain, remainder taken from reference TRBV5-1 and TRBJ2-1, is KAGVTQTPRYLIKTRGQQVTLSCSPISGHRSVSWYQQTPGQGLQFLFEYFSETQRNKGNFPGRFSGRQFSNSRSEMNVSTLELGDSALYLCASSLRRGRGDEQFFGPGTRLTVL.

The chain uses TRBV6-1 and TRBJ1-1; weak D call: TRBD1 (5 bases). There are 13 residues in the CDR3. The germline V and J ends were trimmed by 4 bases and 1 base, with 7 bases remaining between them. CDR1 is MNHNS, CDR2 SASEGT, per germline. CDR3 coding DNA: TGTGCCAGCAGTGCAGGGAGGAACACTGAAGCTTTCTTT. Amino acid sequence: CASSAGRNTEAFF.

This rearrangement joins TRBV7-2 to TRBJ2-2; D possibly corresponds to TRBD1 (6 bases). The germline V and J ends were trimmed by 5 bases and 3 bases, with 13 bases remaining between them. CDR3 length: 15 residues. CDR1 and CDR2 from the germline V gene are SGHTA and FQGNSA. In DNA form, the CDR3 reads TGTGCCAGCAGCCCCCGGGACACCTACACCGGGGAGCTGTTTTTT. The encoded protein is CASSPRDTYTGELFF.

With respect to this clone: This sample also contains other DNA sequences that code for the same CDR3. The chain has TRBV5-6 and TRBJ2-3; D may correspond to TRBD1 or TRBD2 (5 bases each). The germline V gene has CDR1 SGHDT and CDR2 YYEEEE. The CDR3 is 14 amino acids. V lost 4 bases and J 3 bases, leaving 12 bases between the germline ends. The CDR3 nucleotides read TGTGCCAGCAGCCTCGCTGGGGGTACAGATACGCAGTATTTT. It codes for CASSLAGGTDTQYF.

The chain couples TRBV28 to TRBJ1-1; D uncertain. V was shortened by 9 bases and J by 7 bases, with 21 bases between the two germline ends. The CDR3 consists of 14 residues. Looked up from germline, CDR1 is MDHEN and CDR2 is SYDVKM. The CDR3 DNA is TGTGCCAGTGGTGGGTCGGGCGTGCGTCGTGAAGCTTTCTTT. This translates into CASGGSGVRREAFF.